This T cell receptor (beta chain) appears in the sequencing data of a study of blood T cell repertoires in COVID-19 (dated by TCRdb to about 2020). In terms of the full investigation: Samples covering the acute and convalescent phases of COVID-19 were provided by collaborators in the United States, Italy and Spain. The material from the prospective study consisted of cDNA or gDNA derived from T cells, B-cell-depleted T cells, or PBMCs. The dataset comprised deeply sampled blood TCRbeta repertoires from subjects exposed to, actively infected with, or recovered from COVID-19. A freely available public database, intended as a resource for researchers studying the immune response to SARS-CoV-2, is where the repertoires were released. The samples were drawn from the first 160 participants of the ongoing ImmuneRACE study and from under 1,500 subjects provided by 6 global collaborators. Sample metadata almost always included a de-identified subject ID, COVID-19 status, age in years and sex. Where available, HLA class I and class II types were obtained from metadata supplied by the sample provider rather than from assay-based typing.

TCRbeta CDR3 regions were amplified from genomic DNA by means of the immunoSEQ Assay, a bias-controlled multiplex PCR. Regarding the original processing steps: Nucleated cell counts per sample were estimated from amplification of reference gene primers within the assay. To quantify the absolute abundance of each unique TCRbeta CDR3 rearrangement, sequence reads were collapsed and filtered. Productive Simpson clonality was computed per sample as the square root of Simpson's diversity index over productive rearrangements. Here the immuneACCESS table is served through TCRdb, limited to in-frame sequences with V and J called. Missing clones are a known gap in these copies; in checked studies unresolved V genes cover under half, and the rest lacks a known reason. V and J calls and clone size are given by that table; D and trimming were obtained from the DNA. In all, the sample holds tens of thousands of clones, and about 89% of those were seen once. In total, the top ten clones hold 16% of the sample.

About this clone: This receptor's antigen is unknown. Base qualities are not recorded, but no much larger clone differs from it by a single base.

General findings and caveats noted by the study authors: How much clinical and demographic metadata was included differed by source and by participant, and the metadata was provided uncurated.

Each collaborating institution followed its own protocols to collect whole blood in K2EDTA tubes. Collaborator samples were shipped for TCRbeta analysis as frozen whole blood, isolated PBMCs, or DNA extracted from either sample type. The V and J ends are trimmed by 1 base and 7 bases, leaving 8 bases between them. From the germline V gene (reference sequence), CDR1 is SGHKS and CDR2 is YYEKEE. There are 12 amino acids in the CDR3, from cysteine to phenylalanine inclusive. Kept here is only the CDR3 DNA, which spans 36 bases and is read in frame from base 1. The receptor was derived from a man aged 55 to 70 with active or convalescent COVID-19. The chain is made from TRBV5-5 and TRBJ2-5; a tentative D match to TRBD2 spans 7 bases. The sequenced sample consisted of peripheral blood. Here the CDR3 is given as CASSLRGGTQYF. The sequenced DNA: TGTGCCAGCAGCTTGAGGGGGGGGACCCAGTACTTC.